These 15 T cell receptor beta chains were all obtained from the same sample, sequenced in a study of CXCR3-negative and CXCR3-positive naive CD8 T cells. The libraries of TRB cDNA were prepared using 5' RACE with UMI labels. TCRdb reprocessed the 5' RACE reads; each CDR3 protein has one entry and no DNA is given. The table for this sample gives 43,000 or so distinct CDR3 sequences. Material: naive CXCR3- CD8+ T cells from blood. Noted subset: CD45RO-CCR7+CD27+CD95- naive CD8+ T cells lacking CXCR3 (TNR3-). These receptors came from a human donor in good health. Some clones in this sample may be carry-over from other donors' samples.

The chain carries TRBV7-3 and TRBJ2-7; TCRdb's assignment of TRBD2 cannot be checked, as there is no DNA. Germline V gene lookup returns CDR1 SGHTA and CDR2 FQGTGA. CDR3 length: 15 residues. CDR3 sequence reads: CASFGGPWSSYEQYF.

The CDR3 here is CASHIGMGPYEQYF. The chain joins TRBV28 to TRBJ2-7. The CDR3 has 14 residues. In germline, CDR1 is MDHEN, CDR2 SYDVKM.

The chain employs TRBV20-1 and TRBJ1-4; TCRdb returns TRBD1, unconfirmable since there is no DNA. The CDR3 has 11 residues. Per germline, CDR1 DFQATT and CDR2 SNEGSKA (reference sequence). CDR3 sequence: CSGTVIEKLFF.

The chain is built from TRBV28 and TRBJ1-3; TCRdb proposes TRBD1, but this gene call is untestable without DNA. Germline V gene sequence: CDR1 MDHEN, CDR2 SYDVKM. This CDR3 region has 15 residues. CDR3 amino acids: CASSFRGSSGNTIYF.

The CDR3 here is CATKDREETQYF. The chain is built from TRBV12-3 or TRBV12-4 and TRBJ2-5; the TRBD1 assignment by TCRdb is unverifiable without DNA. The CDR3 loop spans 12 amino acids.

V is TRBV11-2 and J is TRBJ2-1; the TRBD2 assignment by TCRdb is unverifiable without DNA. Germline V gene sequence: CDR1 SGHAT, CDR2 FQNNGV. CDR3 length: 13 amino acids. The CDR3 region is CASKAHSANEQFF.

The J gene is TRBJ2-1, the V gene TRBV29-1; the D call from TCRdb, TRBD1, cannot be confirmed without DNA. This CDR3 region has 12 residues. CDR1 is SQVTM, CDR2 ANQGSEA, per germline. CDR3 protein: CSSEGSYNEQFF.

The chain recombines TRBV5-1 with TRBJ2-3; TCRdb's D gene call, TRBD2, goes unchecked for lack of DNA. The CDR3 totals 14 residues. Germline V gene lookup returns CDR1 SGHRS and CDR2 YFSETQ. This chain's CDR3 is CASSLTGGPDTQYF.

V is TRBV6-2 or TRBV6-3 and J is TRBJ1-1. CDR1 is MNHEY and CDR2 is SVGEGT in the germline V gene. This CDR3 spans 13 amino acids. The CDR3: CASSYSPHTEAFF.

CDR3: CASSASLATNEKLFF. This chain joins TRBV9 and TRBJ1-4. Germline CDR1 is SGDLS and CDR2 is YYNGEE. The CDR3 extends over 15 amino acids.

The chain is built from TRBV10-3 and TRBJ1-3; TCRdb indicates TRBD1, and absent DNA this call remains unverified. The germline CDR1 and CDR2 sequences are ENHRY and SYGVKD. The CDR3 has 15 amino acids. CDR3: CAISPATGAGNTIYF.

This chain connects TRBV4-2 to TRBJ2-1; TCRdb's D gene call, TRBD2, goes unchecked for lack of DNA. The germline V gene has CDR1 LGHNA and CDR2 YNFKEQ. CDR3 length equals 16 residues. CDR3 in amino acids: CASSQPLAGVNNEQFF.

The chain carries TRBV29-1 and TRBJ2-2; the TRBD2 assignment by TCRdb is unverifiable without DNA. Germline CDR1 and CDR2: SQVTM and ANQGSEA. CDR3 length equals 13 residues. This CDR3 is CSVDRQGTGELFF.

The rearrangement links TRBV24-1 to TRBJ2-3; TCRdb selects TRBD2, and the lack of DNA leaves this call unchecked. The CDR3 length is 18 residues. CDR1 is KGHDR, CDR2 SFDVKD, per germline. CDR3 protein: CATSDFWSGGAEADTQYF.

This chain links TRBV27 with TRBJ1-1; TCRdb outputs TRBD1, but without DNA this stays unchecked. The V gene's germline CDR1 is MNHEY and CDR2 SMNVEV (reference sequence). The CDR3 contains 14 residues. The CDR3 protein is CATALDLTGTEAFF.